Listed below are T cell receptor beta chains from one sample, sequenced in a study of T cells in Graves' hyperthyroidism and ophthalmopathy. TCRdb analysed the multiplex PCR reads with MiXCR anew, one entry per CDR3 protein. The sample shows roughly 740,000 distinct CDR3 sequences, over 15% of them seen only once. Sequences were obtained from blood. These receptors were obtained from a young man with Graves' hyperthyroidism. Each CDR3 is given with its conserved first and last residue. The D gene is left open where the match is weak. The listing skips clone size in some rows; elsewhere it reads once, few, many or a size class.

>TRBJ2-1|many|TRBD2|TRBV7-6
CASSPRTSGSPFF
TGTGCCAGCAGCCCACGGACTAGCGGAAGTCCTTTCTTC
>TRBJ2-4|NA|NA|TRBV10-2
CASSDRGGLGAKNIQYF
TGCGCCAGCAGTGACAGGGGCGGGCTGGGTGCCAAAAACATTCAGTACTTC
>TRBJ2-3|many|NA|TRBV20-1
CSVVPTTRGDTQYF
TGCAGTGTGGTCCCGACTACCCGGGGAGATACGCAGTATTTT
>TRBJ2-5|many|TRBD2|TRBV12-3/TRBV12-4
CASTWSSGSQTQYF
TGTGCCAGCACCTGGTCTAGCGGGAGTCAGACCCAGTACTTC
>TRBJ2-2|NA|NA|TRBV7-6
CASSTPRWPRPTGELFF
TGTGCCAGCAGCACACCCCGATGGCCTCGTCCTACCGGGGAGCTGTTTTTT
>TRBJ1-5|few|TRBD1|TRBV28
CASSRQGVEPQHF
TGTGCCAGCAGTCGACAGGGTGTGGAGCCCCAGCATTTT
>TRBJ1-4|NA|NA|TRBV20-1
CSARPDRLDEEKLFF
TGCAGTGCTAGGCCGGACAGACTCGATGAGGAAAAACTGTTTTTT
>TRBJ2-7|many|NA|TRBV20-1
CSVSSRSYEQYF
TGCAGTGTCTCTAGCCGTTCCTACGAGCAGTACTTC
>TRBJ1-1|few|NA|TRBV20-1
CSALSIAPNTEAFF
TGCAGTGCCCTCTCGATAGCCCCGAACACTGAAGCTTTCTTT
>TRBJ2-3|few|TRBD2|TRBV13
CASSWGLAGTTDTQYF
TGTGCCAGCAGCTGGGGACTAGCGGGGACCACAGATACGCAGTATTTT
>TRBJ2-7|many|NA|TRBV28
CASSSLIALRDGTYEQYF
TGTGCCAGCAGTTCCCTTATAGCCCTCCGGGACGGTACCTACGAGCAGTACTTC
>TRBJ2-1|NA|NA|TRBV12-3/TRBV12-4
CASSWGADEQFF
TGTGCCAGCAGTTGGGGGGCCGATGAGCAGTTCTTC
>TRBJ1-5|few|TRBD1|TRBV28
CASSPTRDRFYASNQPQHF
TGTGCCAGCAGTCCCACCCGGGACAGATTCTATGCTAGCAATCAGCCCCAGCATTTT
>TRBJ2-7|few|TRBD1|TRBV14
CASSRIKGDRDEQYF
TGTGCCAGCAGCCGGATAAAGGGGGACAGGGACGAGCAGTACTTC
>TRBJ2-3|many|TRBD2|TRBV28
CASSSQLAGGTDTQYF
TGTGCCAGCAGTTCTCAACTAGCGGGAGGTACAGATACGCAGTATTTT
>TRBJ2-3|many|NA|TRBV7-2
CASSFTGMYTDTQYF
TGTGCCAGCAGCTTTACAGGGATGTACACAGATACGCAGTATTTT
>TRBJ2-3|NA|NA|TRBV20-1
CSAEDRLMDTQYF
TGCAGTGCCGAGGACAGACTTATGGATACGCAGTATTTT
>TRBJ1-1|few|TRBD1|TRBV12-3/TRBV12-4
CASSFGTGRAFF
TGTGCCAGCAGTTTTGGGACAGGGAGGGCTTTCTTT
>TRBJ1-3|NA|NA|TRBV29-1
CSVEQSSGNTIYF
TGCAGCGTTGAACAGAGCTCTGGAAACACCATATATTTT
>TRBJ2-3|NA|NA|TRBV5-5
CASLRLRSTDTQYF
TGTGCCAGCCTAAGGCTTCGCTCTACAGATACGCAGTATTTT
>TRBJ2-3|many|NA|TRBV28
CASSPTPDSPQYF
TGTGCCAGCAGTCCGACTCCGGACTCTCCCCAGTATTTT
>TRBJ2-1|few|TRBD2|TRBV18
CASSPTGLAGGQEQFF
TGTGCCAGCTCACCCACGGGACTAGCGGGAGGTCAAGAGCAGTTCTTC
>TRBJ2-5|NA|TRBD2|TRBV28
CASSRSGGWEETQYF
TGTGCCAGCAGCCGTAGCGGGGGATGGGAAGAGACCCAGTACTTC
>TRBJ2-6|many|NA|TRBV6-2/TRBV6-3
CASSSANVLTF
TGTGCCAGCAGCTCAGCCAACGTCCTGACTTTC
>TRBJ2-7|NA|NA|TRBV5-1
CASSLETRQYF
TGTGCCAGCAGCTTGGAGACGAGACAGTACTTC
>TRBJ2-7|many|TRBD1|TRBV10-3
CAISADRDRGEAEQYF
TGTGCCATCAGTGCTGACCGGGACAGGGGGGAAGCCGAGCAGTACTTC
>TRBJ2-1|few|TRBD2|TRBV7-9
CASSSPPSGRSLSYNEQFF
TGTGCCAGCAGCTCCCCGCCTAGCGGGAGATCACTCTCCTACAATGAGCAGTTCTTC
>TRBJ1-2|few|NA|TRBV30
CAWMDGPYGYTF
TGTGCCTGGATGGACGGCCCCTATGGCTACACCTTC
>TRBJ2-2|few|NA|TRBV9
CASSVVELAGELFF
TGTGCCAGCAGCGTAGTTGAGTTGGCCGGGGAGCTGTTTTTT
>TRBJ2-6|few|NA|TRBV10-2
CASSALGQRTGSGANVLTF
TGCGCCAGCAGTGCTTTAGGTCAGCGCACAGGCTCTGGGGCCAACGTCCTGACTTTC
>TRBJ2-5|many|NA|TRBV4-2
CASSQGSDLMVETQYF
TGTGCCAGCAGCCAGGGCTCGGACCTAATGGTAGAGACCCAGTACTTC
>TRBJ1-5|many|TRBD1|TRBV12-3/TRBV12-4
CASSGDREGGQPQHF
TGTGCCAGCAGTGGCGACAGGGAGGGAGGTCAGCCCCAGCATTTT
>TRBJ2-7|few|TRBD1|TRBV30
CAFIGQGAYEQYF
TGTGCCTTCATAGGACAGGGGGCCTACGAGCAGTACTTC
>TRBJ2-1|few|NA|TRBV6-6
CASSYRNTPAEQFF
TGTGCCAGCAGTTACCGAAATACCCCTGCGGAGCAGTTCTTC
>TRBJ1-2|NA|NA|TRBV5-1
CASSSSPTEPYGYTF
TGCGCCAGCAGCTCGTCCCCAACCGAGCCCTATGGCTACACCTTC
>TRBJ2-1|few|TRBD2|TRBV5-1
CASSLAETSGSSYNEQFF
TGCGCCAGCAGCTTGGCCGAGACTAGCGGGTCCTCCTACAATGAGCAGTTCTTC
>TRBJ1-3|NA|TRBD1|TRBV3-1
CASSLLQGSGNTIYF
TGTGCCAGCAGCTTACTACAGGGGTCTGGAAACACCATATATTTT